The 23 T cell receptor beta chains below were found in one sample sequenced in a study of identical twins. Using its own MiXCR run on the 5' RACE reads, TCRdb lists one record per CDR3 protein. The table has about 240,000 distinct CDR3 sequences, about 13% seen once. Another study also made use of these data, one on yellow fever vaccine responses in identical twins.

Sequenced input: memory (CD45RO+) T cells sorted from blood. These receptors were obtained from a woman aged 18-30 years in good health.

This clonotype was seen at least ten times. This chain joins TRBV29-1 and TRBJ1-1; D is unclear. This CDR3 contains 10 residues. Trimming left V 5 bases short and J 11 bases short, with 12 bases between. Germline loops: CDR1 SQVTM, CDR2 ANQGSEA. The CDR3: CSVSNHWAFF. The CDR3 nucleotides are TGCAGCGTTTCAAACCACTGGGCTTTCTTT. Variable domain in full (rest from reference TRBV29-1 and TRBJ1-1): SAVISQKPSRDICQRGTSLTIQCQVDSQVTMMFWYRQQPGQSLTLIATANQGSEATYESGFVIDKFPISRPNLTFSTLTVSNMSPEDSSIYLCSVSNHWAFFGQGTRLTVV.

The genes are TRBV5-4 and TRBJ2-7, with TRBD1 matching 9 bases. J was trimmed by 6 bases and V by 3 bases; bases with no gene match: 7. CDR1 is SGHNT, CDR2 YYREEE, per germline (reference sequence). This CDR3 has 14 residues. The chain's CDR3 is CASSSPGQGPEQYF. The CDR3 DNA reads as TGTGCCAGCAGCTCGCCGGGACAGGGACCCGAGCAGTACTTC.

DNA of the CDR3: TGTGCCAGCAGCTTAGGCGGGGGGGGGTTCAATGAGCAGTTCTTC. Encoded protein: CASSLGGGGFNEQFF. The chain is built from TRBV11-2 and TRBJ2-1; 9 nucleotides align to TRBD2. The CDR3 is 15 residues long. Germline values: CDR1 SGHAT, CDR2 FQNNGV. Trimming removed 1 base from V and 6 bases from J; junction bases left unmatched: 4.

This clonotype was recorded at least ten times. The chain joins TRBV4-2 to TRBJ2-1; perhaps D is TRBD1 or TRBD2 (5 bases each). From germline, CDR1 is LGHNA and CDR2 YNFKEQ. The germline V and J ends were trimmed by 8 bases and 5 bases, with 19 bases remaining between them. The CDR3 has 15 residues. In nucleotides, the CDR3 is TGTGCCAGCCGGACTTTAGGGGACCCTCACAATGAGCAGTTCTTC. The encoded protein is CASRTLGDPHNEQFF.

This clonotype was seen a few times. This sequence joins TRBV24-1 and TRBJ2-2; TRBD1 is a possible D gene (6 bases). Germline V CDR1 and CDR2: KGHDR, SFDVKD. Between the trimmed V and J ends, which lost 2 bases and 6 bases, there was a span of 15 bases. This CDR3 has 16 residues. CDR3 bases: TGTGCCACCAGTGATTACAGGGTCGGGACCGCCGGGGAGCTGTTTTTT. This translates into CATSDYRVGTAGELFF.

This chain uses TRBV7-6 with TRBJ2-3, with TRBD2 matching over 7 bases. Germline V gene data show CDR1 as SGHVS and CDR2 as FNYEAQ. V lost 5 bases, J lost 3 bases, and 11 bases stayed unmatched. This CDR3 spans 16 amino acids. The CDR3 spells CASSPRGGSGTDTQYF. The CDR3 DNA is TGTGCCAGCAGCCCCCGGGGAGGGAGTGGGACAGATACGCAGTATTTT.

In its sample, this clonotype was seen a few times. This rearrangement joins TRBV6-1 to TRBJ2-7; 11 bases map to TRBD1. Germline assignment: CDR1 MNHNS and CDR2 SASEGT. V was clipped by 6 bases and J by 6 bases; unmatched bases: 1. CDR3 size: 12 residues. The CDR3 here is CASSGTGGEQYF. CDR3 DNA sequence: TGTGCCAGCAGCGGGACAGGGGGCGAGCAGTACTTC.

At least ten counts were recorded for this clonotype. This sequence joins TRBV20-1 and TRBJ2-7, with D perhaps given as TRBD1 or TRBD2 (5 bases each). Germline V gene data show CDR1 as DFQATT and CDR2 as SNEGSKA (reference sequence). The CDR3 is 15 residues long. The V end was cut by 0 bases, the J end by 3 bases, with 15 bases between. Here the CDR3 reads CSARDGTQMIYEQYF. Here the CDR3 DNA reads TGCAGTGCTAGAGACGGGACCCAAATGATCTACGAGCAGTACTTC.

This clonotype showed up just a few times. The chain joins TRBV9 to TRBJ2-1; 10 bases are a match to TRBD1. CDR3 length equals 16 residues. In germline, CDR1 is SGDLS, CDR2 YYNGEE. J was trimmed by 6 bases and V by 1 base; bases with no gene match: 7. The CDR3 sequence is CASSVLGTGAINEQFF. In nucleotides, the CDR3 is TGTGCCAGCAGCGTATTAGGGACAGGGGCCATCAATGAGCAGTTCTTC.

This clonotype showed up just a few times. This rearrangement joins TRBV7-9 to TRBJ2-5; D ambiguous. CDR1 and CDR2 (germline): SEHNR, FQNEAQ (reference sequence). CDR3 size: 14 residues. V was trimmed by 1 base and J by 6 bases, leaving 12 bases between them. CDR3 region: CASSLVAGMKTQYF. The CDR3 DNA follows: TGTGCCAGCAGCTTAGTGGCAGGCATGAAGACCCAGTACTTC.

This chain links TRBV15 with TRBJ1-6, with a tentative D call TRBD1 (6 bases). The CDR3 has 15 residues. The V gene's germline CDR1 is LNHNV and CDR2 YYDKDF (reference sequence). The V and J ends lost 0 bases and 10 bases respectively, with 13 bases between them. The CDR3 DNA reads as TGTGCCACCAGCAGAGAATCACAGGGTCTGTCACCCCTCCACTTT. Protein product: CATSRESQGLSPLHF.

The J gene is TRBJ2-4, the V gene TRBV5-1; D is undetermined. The length of the CDR3 is 12 residues. The germline gives CDR1 SGHRS, CDR2 YFSETQ. The V end was cut by 6 bases, the J end by 6 bases, with 10 bases between. The CDR3, as DNA: TGCGCCAGCAAAGAGGACGGAAACATTCAGTACTTC. Its translation: CASKEDGNIQYF.

This clonotype showed up just a few times. This rearrangement joins TRBV6-2 or TRBV6-3 to TRBJ2-1; D not resolved. CDR1 and CDR2 from the germline V gene are MNHEY and SVGEGT. V lost 8 bases and J 5 bases, leaving 22 bases between the germline ends. The CDR3 spans 16 residues. The CDR3 DNA is TGTGCCAGCGGGATACGACAAGTTGGGCAAAACAATGAGCAGTTCTTC. This gives the protein CASGIRQVGQNNEQFF.

The chain combines TRBV19 with TRBJ1-2; unclear D gene. The CDR3 runs 12 residues. V dropped 3 bases and J dropped 6 bases, with 8 bases sitting between them. Looked up from germline, CDR1 is LNHDA and CDR2 is SQIVND (reference sequence). This CDR3 is CASSISGNGYTF. For the CDR3, the DNA is TGTGCCAGTAGTATCTCGGGAAATGGCTACACCTTC.

This clonotype has more than one count but fewer than ten. This chain connects TRBV7-8 to TRBJ2-1, with 10 bases aligning to TRBD2. Germline V gene data show CDR1 as SGHVS and CDR2 as FQNEAQ. The CDR3 loop spans 16 amino acids. Germline trimming cut 5 bases from V and 5 bases from J; bases unmatched to any gene: 9. The CDR3 DNA follows: TGTGCCAGCAGCCTGCAAATAGCGGGGGGCCACAATGAGCAGTTCTTC. Its protein is CASSLQIAGGHNEQFF.

This clonotype was recorded a few times. CDR3 in DNA: TGTGCCAGCATGGCAGGGGAGCTGTACGAGCAGTACTTC. It is translated as CASMAGELYEQYF. V is TRBV2 and J is TRBJ2-7; TRBD1 might be the D (6 bases). Germline CDR1 and CDR2: SNHLY and FYNNEI. The CDR3 totals 13 residues. The V and J ends lost 7 bases and 4 bases respectively, with 14 bases between them. Using reference TRBV2 and TRBJ2-7 for the parts outside the CDR3, the full variable domain is EPEVTQTPSHQVTQMGQEVILRCVPISNHLYFYWYRQILGQKVEFLVSFYNNEISEKSEIFDDQFSVERPDGSNFTLKIRSTKLEDSAMYFCASMAGELYEQYFGPGTRLTVT.

This clonotype turned up a few times. This chain links TRBV21-1 with TRBJ2-1; the table's D call of TRBD2 was not tested on the DNA. TRBV21-1 is termed a pseudogene. This CDR3 has 19 amino acids. The CDR3 protein is CASSNRGRGPLYSYNEQFF. The CDR3 DNA sequence: TGTGCCAGCAGCAATCGGGGGCGGGGGCCCCTCTACTCCTACAATGAGCAGTTCTTC.

The chain is built from TRBV12-3 or TRBV12-4 and TRBJ2-5; weak D call: TRBD2 (6 bases). The CDR3 runs 15 residues. Deletions cut 6 bases from V and 5 bases from J, with 19 bases between. CDR3 nucleotide sequence: TGTGCCAGCAGCCCGGCCTCCGGGAGCCTCGAGACCCAGTACTTC. It encodes CASSPASGSLETQYF.

The chain carries TRBV29-1 and TRBJ1-2, with 9 bases matching TRBD1. Looked up from germline, CDR1 is SQVTM and CDR2 is ANQGSEA. After removal of 7 bases from V and 5 bases from J, the junction contained 2 bases not matched to a gene. The CDR3 contains 11 residues. The chain's CDR3 is CSGTGVYGYTF. For the CDR3, the DNA is TGCAGCGGGACAGGGGTTTATGGCTACACCTTC.

This clonotype occurred a few times. The chain is built from TRBV6-5 and TRBJ2-7, with TRBD2 identical over 9 bases. The V and J ends lost 2 bases and 3 bases, in that order; junction bases with no gene match: 8. The CDR3 extends over 16 amino acids. In germline, CDR1 is MNHEY, CDR2 SVGAGI. CDR3 sequence: CASSYGAREGLYEQYF. The CDR3 DNA follows: TGTGCCAGCAGTTACGGGGCGCGGGAGGGCCTCTACGAGCAGTACTTC.

This clonotype has just a few counts. The V gene is TRBV15, the J gene TRBJ2-3; TRBD2 aligns across 12 bases. CDR1 and CDR2 (germline): LNHNV, YYDKDF (reference sequence). Germline trimming cut 0 bases from V and 5 bases from J; bases unmatched to any gene: 3. This CDR3 has 16 residues. CDR3: CATSRDGTSGRDTQYF. CDR3 nucleotide sequence: TGTGCCACCAGCAGAGATGGGACTAGCGGGCGAGATACGCAGTATTTT.

V is TRBV4-2 and J is TRBJ2-6; D not resolved. CDR3 length: 16 residues. Germline CDR1 reads LGHNA; CDR2 reads YNFKEQ. Trimming took off 0 bases at V and 0 bases at J, with 6 bases between the two ends. The CDR3 DNA follows: TGTGCCAGCAGCCAAGACAGTGTCTCTGGGGCCAACGTCCTGACTTTC. Protein product: CASSQDSVSGANVLTF.

This clonotype has at least ten counts. The V gene is TRBV28, the J gene TRBJ2-4, with TRBD1 matching 9 bases. Germline V lookup: CDR1 MDHEN, CDR2 SYDVKM. This CDR3 is built from 19 residues. Unmatched junction bases numbered 13, after V lost 3 bases and J lost 1 base. Written as DNA, the CDR3 is TGTGCCAGCAGTTTTGCCGGGACAGGGTCGTTTGGGGCCAAAAACATTCAGTACTTC. Its protein product is CASSFAGTGSFGAKNIQYF.